In this sample, the clone carrying this T cell receptor (beta chain) turned up many times. Antigen specificity is unknown. The sample is drawn from a study of T cell repertoires in cytomegalovirus infection. Study overall: In public TCR beta signatures, there were indications of both CMV infection and matching HLA type.

From germline, CDR1 is SGHTA and CDR2 FQGNSA. The V gene end was trimmed by 3 bases and the J gene end by 7 bases; junction bases not matched to a gene: 8. The CDR3 is 15 amino acids. General study points: The cumulative frequency of public TCR beta families distinguished individuals who carried CMV together with the relevant HLA. Ex vivo responses were dominated by HLA-C-restricted CMV-specific TCR beta clonotypes.

From the reads, TCRdb called clonotypes with MiXCR, one entry per CDR3 protein. Among over 300,000 distinct CDR3 sequences listed, more than 8% were seen once. The clonotype was recovered from a human donor in good health (CMV status not recorded). Some clones in this sample may be carry-over from other donors' samples. The chain couples TRBV7-2 to TRBJ2-4; 8 positions match TRBD2. Sequenced sample: PBMCs. The CDR3 here is CASSFKAGASNIQYF. The CDR3 bases are TGTGCCAGCAGCTTCAAAGCGGGAGCGAGTAACATTCAGTACTTC.